These 9 T cell receptor beta chains were all obtained from the same sample, sequenced in a study of regulatory T cells in long-lasting Graves disease. Investigators prepared the TCR beta libraries by applying iRepertoire HTBI primers and Arm-PCR of CDR3 regions. TCRdb re-derived calls from the multiplex PCR reads in MiXCR, one entry per CDR3 protein. This table has 300,000 to 350,000 distinct CDR3 sequences, about 20% appearing once. The time point denotes: persistent/refractory GD, antithyroid drugs over 5 years with positive TRAb. Making the TCR library involved RNA that had been extracted from PBMCs. This sample comprised peripheral blood mononuclear cells (PBMCs), obtained when the disease was refractory, from a patient treated with antithyroid drugs. The receptors come from a female donor with Graves disease.

This clonotype was counted many times. This chain connects TRBV20-1 to TRBJ2-5; 9 nucleotides align to TRBD1. CDR1 and CDR2 from the germline V gene are DFQATT and SNEGSKA (reference sequence). This CDR3 comprises 13 residues. Losses at the gene ends were 4 bases for V and 5 bases for J; bases not matched to a gene: 5. The CDR3 loop reads CSATWDRDETQYF. Written as DNA, the CDR3 is TGCAGTGCTACATGGGACAGGGACGAGACCCAGTACTTC.

This clonotype was counted many times. The chain combines TRBV7-2 with TRBJ2-7, with 11 positions matching TRBD2. Germline V gene lookup returns CDR1 SGHTA and CDR2 FQGNSA. Trimming removed 5 bases from V and 2 bases from J; junction bases left unmatched: 5. The CDR3 is 15 residues long. The CDR3, as DNA: TGTGCCAGCAGCGTGGGGACTAGCGGACCCTACGAGCAGTACTTC. Its protein product is CASSVGTSGPYEQYF.

The chain recombines TRBV3-1 with TRBJ2-7; 13 bases align to TRBD2. Germline assignment: CDR1 LGHDT and CDR2 YNNKEL (reference sequence). The CDR3 spans 16 residues. J was trimmed by 6 bases and V by 0 bases; bases with no gene match: 5. The CDR3 coding sequence is TGTGCCAGCAGCCAAGAGGGGGGACTAGCGGGGAGCGAGCAGTACTTC. Its protein product is CASSQEGGLAGSEQYF.

Details on this clonotype: At one boundary the junction diverges from the germline segment, which might be a read error. CDR3 coding DNA: TGCGCCAGCAGCTTTAGGCTCCTTAACACCCGGGAGCTGTTTTTT. It translates to CASSFRLLNTRELFF. This chain joins TRBV5-1 and TRBJ2-2, with D unclear. Germline values: CDR1 SGHRS, CDR2 YFSETQ. The CDR3 is 15 amino acids.

Points on this clonotype: A clone one base away is much larger, so this may be a read error. The CDR3 is CASSLPPSGVVVKEQYF. For the CDR3, the DNA is TGTGCCAGCAGTTTACCCCCTTCAGGGGTGGTGGTTAAGGAGCAGTACTTC. This chain joins TRBV27 and TRBJ2-7, with D tentatively TRBD1 (6 bases). The V and J ends lost 2 bases and 7 bases respectively, with 24 bases between them. CDR3 length equals 17 residues. The V gene's germline CDR1 is MNHEY and CDR2 SMNVEV (reference sequence).

The CDR3 DNA reads TGCGCCAGCAGCCAGGTCGTCTCCTACGAGCAGTACTTC. It encodes CASSQVVSYEQYF. The chain uses TRBV4-1 and TRBJ2-7; D unresolved. The V gene's germline CDR1 is MGHRA and CDR2 YSYEKL. V lost 3 bases, J lost 0 bases, and 6 bases lay in between. The CDR3 loop spans 13 amino acids.

This clonotype was seen a handful of times. The chain is built from TRBV10-3 and TRBJ2-1, with D possibly matching TRBD1 (5 bases). Deletions cut 4 bases from V and 4 bases from J, with 8 bases between. Germline lookup yields CDR1 ENHRY and CDR2 SYGVKD. The CDR3 spans 13 residues. The CDR3 loop reads CAISVQGYNEQFF. The CDR3 DNA is TGTGCCATCAGTGTCCAGGGTTACAATGAGCAGTTCTTC.

Ten or more counts support this clonotype. This rearrangement joins TRBV3-1 to TRBJ1-5, with no clear D. V was trimmed by 1 base and J by 3 bases, leaving 10 bases between them. Germline V gene lookup returns CDR1 LGHDT and CDR2 YNNKEL (reference sequence). The CDR3 runs 15 residues. As DNA, the CDR3 is TGTGCCAGCAGCCAAGGGTCCAGGATCAATCAGCCCCAGCATTTT. This gives the protein CASSQGSRINQPQHF.

The V and J genes are TRBV4-2 and TRBJ2-7; 8 positions match TRBD2. Looked up from germline, CDR1 is LGHNA and CDR2 is YNFKEQ. The CDR3 runs to 13 residues. The junction had 5 bases not matched to a gene; V was cut back by 4 bases and J by 6 bases. CDR3 sequence: CASSRGLAGEQYF. The CDR3 region has the DNA TGTGCCAGCAGCCGAGGGCTAGCGGGCGAGCAGTACTTC.